The entry that follows covers one T cell receptor (beta chain) sequence. Here immunoSEQ multiplex PCR was the method, and the copy in TCRdb shows in-frame clones only, minus some. The sample has about 490,000 clones, roughly 80% seen once. These data are taken from a study of shared clonotypes between healthy human individuals. Sequencing was carried out using PBMCs. This receptor was taken from a woman aged 40 to 49 in good health. Some clones in this sample may be carry-over from other donors' samples.

CDR3 in amino acids: CASSDSQQETQYF. The CDR3 nucleotides are TGTGCCAGCAGTGACTCACAGCAAGAGACCCAGTACTTC. The chain is built from TRBV6-1 and TRBJ2-5; D gene uncertain. There are 13 residues in the CDR3. Germline assignment: CDR1 MNHNS and CDR2 SASEGT. V was pared by 3 bases and J by 2 bases, with 7 bases between.